This TCR beta chain was recorded in a study of T cells expressing NK-cell markers. Background on the study: Sequencing of TCR beta repertoires drew on sorted CD3+CD56+NKG2C+, CD3+CD56+NKG2C- and CD3+CD56-NKG2C+ T cells.

General study results and limits: The study found dominant NKG2C+ clonotypes at roughly 1.0-7.0% of CD8+ T cells in about six donors.

The V gene's germline CDR1 is MNHEY and CDR2 SMNVEV (reference sequence). The CDR3 is 14 residues long. A note on this clonotype: Its antigen remains unidentified.

5'RACE template switching with UMIs generated TCR beta cDNA. Following a re-call of the 5' RACE reads, TCRdb has one entry per CDR3 protein and lacks DNA. In all, the sample yields more than 400,000 distinct CDR3 sequences. The receptor was derived from a woman aged 18 to 75 in good health. This chain connects TRBV27 to TRBJ1-2. The material sequenced was blood T cells: a sorted CD56 or NKG2C T cell subset, CD4+ or CD8+ T cells, or bulk PBMC T cells (not recorded which). CDR3 amino acids: CASSFRSANYGYTF.